This T cell receptor (beta chain) derives from a study of shared clonotypes between healthy human individuals. Whole-study context: The study used three CD4 naive, three CD4 memory, two CD8 naive and one CD8 memory plate per donor.

Germline trimming cut 10 bases from V and 3 bases from J; bases unmatched to any gene: 12. The CDR3 runs to 14 residues. Looked up from germline, CDR1 is MDHEN and CDR2 is SYDVKM. Produced via immunoSEQ multiplex PCR; TCRdb's table is partial and in-frame only. Of about 660,000 clones detected, roughly 70% appear once; the ten largest clones hold less than 2%. The healthy adult donors were HIV-negative and reported no recent acute infections or vaccinations. Into CD45RA+ naive and CD45RA-negative memory subsets, the CD4+ cells were split. This clonotype originated in a woman aged 25 to 39 in good health. Sequencing input: memory CD4+ T cells sorted from blood. Regarding subset: CD45RA-negative fraction. The V gene is TRBV28, the J gene TRBJ2-7, with 7 nucleotides matching TRBD2. The CDR3 coding sequence is TGTGCCACCCTCGCAGGGTCGGGGGGCTACGAGCAGTACTTC. It specifies CATLAGSGGYEQYF.